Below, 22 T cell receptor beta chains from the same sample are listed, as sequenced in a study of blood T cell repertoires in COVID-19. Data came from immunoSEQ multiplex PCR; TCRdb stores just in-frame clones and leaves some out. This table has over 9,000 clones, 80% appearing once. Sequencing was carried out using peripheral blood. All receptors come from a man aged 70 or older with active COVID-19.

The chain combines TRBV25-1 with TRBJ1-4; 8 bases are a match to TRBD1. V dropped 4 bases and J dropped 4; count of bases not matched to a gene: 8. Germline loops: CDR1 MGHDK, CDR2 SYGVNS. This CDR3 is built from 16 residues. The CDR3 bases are TGTGCCAGCAGTGTCTCTCGGACAGGGAATAATGAAAAACTGTTTTTT. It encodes CASSVSRTGNNEKLFF.

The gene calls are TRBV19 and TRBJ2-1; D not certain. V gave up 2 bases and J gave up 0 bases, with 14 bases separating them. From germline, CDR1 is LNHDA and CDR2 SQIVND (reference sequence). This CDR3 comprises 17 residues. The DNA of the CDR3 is TGTGCCAGTAGTATAAACTCGCCGATGAGCTCCTACAATGAGCAGTTCTTC. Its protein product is CASSINSPMSSYNEQFF.

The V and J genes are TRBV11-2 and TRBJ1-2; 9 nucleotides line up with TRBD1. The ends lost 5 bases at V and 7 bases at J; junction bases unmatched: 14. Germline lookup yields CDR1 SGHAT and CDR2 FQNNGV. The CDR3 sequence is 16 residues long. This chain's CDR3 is CASSTLQGAEWSGYTF. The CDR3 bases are TGTGCCAGCAGCACCCTACAGGGGGCGGAGTGGTCTGGCTACACCTTC.

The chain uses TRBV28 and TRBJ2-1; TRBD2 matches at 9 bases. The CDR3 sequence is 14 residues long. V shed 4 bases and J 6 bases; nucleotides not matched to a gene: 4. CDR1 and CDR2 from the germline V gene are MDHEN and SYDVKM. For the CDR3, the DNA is TGTGCCAGCAGTTCACTAGCGGGTACCAATGAGCAGTTCTTC. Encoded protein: CASSSLAGTNEQFF.

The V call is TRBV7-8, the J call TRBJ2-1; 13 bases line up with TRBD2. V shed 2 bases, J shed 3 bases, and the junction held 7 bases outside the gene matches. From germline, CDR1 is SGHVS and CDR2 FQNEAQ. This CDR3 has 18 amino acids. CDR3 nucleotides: TGTGCCAGCAGCTTAAAACTAGCGGGAGGGCCAAACTACAATGAGCAGTTCTTC. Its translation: CASSLKLAGGPNYNEQFF. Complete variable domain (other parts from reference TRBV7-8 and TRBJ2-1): GAGVSQSPRYKVAKRGQDVALRCDPISGHVSLFWYQQALGQGPEFLTYFQNEAQLDKSGLPSDRFFAERPEGSVSTLKIQRTQQEDSAVYLCASSLKLAGGPNYNEQFFGPGTRLTVL.

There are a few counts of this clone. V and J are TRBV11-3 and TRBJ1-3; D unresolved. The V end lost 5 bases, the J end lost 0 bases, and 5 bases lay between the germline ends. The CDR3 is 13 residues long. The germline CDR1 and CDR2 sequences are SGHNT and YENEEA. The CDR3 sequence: CASSRSSGNTIYF. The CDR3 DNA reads TGTGCCAGCAGCAGGAGCTCTGGAAACACCATATATTTT.

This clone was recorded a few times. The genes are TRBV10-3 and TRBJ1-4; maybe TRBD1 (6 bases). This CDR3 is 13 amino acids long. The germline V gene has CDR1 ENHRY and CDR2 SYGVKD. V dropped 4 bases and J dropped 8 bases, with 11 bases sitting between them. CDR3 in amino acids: CAISAGVEEKLFF. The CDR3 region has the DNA TGTGCCATCAGTGCAGGGGTGGAAGAAAAACTGTTTTTT.

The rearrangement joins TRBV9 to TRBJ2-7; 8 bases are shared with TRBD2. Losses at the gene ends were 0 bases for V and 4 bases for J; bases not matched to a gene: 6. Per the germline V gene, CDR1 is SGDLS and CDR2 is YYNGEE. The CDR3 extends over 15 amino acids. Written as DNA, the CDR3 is TGTGCCAGCAGCGTAGGTAGTGGCGGGAGGTACGAGCAGTACTTC. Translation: CASSVGSGGRYEQYF.

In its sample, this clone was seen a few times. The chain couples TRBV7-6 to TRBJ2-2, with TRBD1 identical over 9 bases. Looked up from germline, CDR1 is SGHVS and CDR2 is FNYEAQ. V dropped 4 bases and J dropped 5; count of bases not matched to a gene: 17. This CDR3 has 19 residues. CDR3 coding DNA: TGTGCCAGCAGCTCTCTCTTGGCATCTACAGGGGGCGTGACCGGGGAGCTGTTTTTT. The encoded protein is CASSSLLASTGGVTGELFF.

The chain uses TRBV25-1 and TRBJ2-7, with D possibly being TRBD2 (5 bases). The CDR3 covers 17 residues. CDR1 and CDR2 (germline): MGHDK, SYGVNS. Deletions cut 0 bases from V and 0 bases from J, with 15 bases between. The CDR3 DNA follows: TGTGCCAGCAGTGAATACGGATTCCGAGGGTCCTCCTACGAGCAGTACTTC. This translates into CASSEYGFRGSSYEQYF.

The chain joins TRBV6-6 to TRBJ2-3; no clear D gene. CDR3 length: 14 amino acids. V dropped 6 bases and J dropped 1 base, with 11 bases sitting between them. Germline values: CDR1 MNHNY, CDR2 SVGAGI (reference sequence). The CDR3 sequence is CASSSRLRTDTQYF. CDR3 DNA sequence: TGTGCCAGCAGCTCTAGGTTACGCACAGATACGCAGTATTTT.

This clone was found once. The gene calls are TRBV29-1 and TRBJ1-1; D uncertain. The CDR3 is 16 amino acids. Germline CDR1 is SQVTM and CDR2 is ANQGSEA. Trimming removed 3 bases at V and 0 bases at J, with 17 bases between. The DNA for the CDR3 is TGCAGCGTTGAGGTCATCAAAGAGGGTCTGAACACTGAAGCTTTCTTT. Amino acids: CSVEVIKEGLNTEAFF.

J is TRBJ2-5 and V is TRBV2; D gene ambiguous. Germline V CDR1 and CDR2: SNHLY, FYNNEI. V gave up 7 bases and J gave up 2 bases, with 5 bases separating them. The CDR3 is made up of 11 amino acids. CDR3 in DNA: TGTGCCAGCAATATTCAAGAGACCCAGTACTTC. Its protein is CASNIQETQYF.

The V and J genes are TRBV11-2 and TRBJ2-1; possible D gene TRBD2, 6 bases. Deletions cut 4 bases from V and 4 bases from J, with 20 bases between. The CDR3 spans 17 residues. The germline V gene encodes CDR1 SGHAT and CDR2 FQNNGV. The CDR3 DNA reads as TGTGCCAGCAGCTCCCCTTTCGGGTCAGGGAGGTACAATGAGCAGTTCTTC. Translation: CASSSPFGSGRYNEQFF.

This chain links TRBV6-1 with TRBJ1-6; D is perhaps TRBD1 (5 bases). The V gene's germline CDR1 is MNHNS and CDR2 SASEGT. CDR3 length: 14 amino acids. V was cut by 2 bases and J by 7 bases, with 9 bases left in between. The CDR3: CASSERGWNSPLHF. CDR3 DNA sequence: TGTGCCAGCAGTGAACGGGGGTGGAATTCACCCCTCCACTTT.

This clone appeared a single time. The CDR3 region has the DNA TGTGCCACCAGTGATTTCCGACTATCTAATGAGCAGTTCTTC. The encoded protein is CATSDFRLSNEQFF. The V call is TRBV24-1, the J call TRBJ2-1; possibly TRBD2 for D (5 bases). Germline loops: CDR1 KGHDR, CDR2 SFDVKD. Trimming removed 1 base at V and 7 bases at J, with 10 bases between. The CDR3 covers 14 residues.

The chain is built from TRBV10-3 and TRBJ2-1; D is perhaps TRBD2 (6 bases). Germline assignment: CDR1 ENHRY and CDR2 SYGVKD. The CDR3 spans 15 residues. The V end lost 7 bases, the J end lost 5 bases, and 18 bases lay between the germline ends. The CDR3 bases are TGTGCCATCAAGTATAGCGGCCCACGAAACAATGAGCAGTTCTTC. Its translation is CAIKYSGPRNNEQFF.

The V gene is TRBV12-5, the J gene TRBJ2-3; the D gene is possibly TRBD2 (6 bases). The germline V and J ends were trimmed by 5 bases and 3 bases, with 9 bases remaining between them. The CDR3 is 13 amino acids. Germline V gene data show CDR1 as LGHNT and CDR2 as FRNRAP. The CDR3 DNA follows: TGTGCTAGTGGTCTCGGGACTACAGATACGCAGTATTTT. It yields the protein CASGLGTTDTQYF.

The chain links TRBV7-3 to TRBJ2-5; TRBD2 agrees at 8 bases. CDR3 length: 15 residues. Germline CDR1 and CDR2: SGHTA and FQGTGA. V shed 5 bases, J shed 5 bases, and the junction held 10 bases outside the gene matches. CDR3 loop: CASSPTSGPAETQYF. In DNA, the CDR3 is TGTGCCAGCAGCCCCACTAGCGGCCCCGCGGAGACCCAGTACTTC. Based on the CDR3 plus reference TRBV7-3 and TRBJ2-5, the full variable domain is GAGVSQTPSNKVTEKGKYVELRCDPISGHTALYWYRQSLGQGPEFLIYFQGTGAADDSGLPNDRFFAVRPEGSVSTLKIQRTERGDSAVYLCASSPTSGPAETQYFGPGTRLLVL.

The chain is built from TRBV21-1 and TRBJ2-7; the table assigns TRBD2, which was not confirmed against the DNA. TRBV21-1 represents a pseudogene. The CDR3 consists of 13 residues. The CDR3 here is CASSKFVRYEQYF. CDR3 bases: TGTGCCAGCAGCAAATTCGTCCGCTACGAGCAGTACTTC.

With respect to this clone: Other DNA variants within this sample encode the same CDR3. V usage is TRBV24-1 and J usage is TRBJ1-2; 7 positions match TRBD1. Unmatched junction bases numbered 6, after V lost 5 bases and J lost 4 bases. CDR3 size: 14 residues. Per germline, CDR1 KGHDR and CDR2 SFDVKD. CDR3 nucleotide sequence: TGTGCCACCAGTGCTCGACAGGGTTCCTATGGCTACACCTTC. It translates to CATSARQGSYGYTF.

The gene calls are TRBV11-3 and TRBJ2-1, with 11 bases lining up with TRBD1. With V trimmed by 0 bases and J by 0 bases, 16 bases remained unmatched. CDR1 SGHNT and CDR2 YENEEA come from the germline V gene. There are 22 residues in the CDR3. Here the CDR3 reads CASSLEIGRGQGVVSSYNEQFF. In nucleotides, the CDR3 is TGTGCCAGCAGCTTAGAAATCGGGCGGGGACAGGGGGTTGTAAGCTCCTACAATGAGCAGTTCTTC. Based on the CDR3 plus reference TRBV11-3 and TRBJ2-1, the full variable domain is EAGVVQSPRYKIIEKKQPVAFWCNPISGHNTLYWYLQNLGQGPELLIRYENEEAVDDSQLPKDRFSAERLKGVDSTLKIQPAELGDSAVYLCASSLEIGRGQGVVSSYNEQFFGPGTRLTVL.